The 26 T cell receptor beta chains below were found in one sample sequenced in a study of blood T cell repertoires in COVID-19. This table comes from immunoSEQ multiplex PCR, and its TCRdb copy is limited to in-frame clones, with some not included. The sample lists under 300,000 clones, approximately 82% occurring once. Sample: peripheral blood. These TCRs come from a man in his fifties or sixties who had recovered from COVID-19.

This chain uses TRBV5-1 with TRBJ2-7, with TRBD1 matching 7 bases. CDR1 and CDR2 (germline): SGHRS, YFSETQ. This CDR3 is 14 amino acids long. The J segment lost 1 base and the V segment lost 3 bases, leaving 4 bases of the junction unmatched. The CDR3 is CASSSTGISYEQYF. Here the CDR3 DNA reads TGCGCCAGCAGCTCGACAGGGATTTCCTACGAGCAGTACTTC.

The chain joins TRBV11-2 to TRBJ2-1; D might be TRBD2 (6 bases). CDR1 and CDR2 (germline): SGHAT, FQNNGV. The V gene lost 0 bases and the J gene lost 6 bases, with 12 bases spanning the gap. There are 15 residues in the CDR3. Written as DNA, the CDR3 is TGTGCCAGCAGCTTAGATCGCCTAGCGTCCAATGAGCAGTTCTTC. Residues: CASSLDRLASNEQFF. The whole variable domain, filled in from reference TRBV11-2 and TRBJ2-1, reads EAGVAQSPRYKIIEKRQSVAFWCNPISGHATLYWYQQILGQGPKLLIQFQNNGVVDDSQLPKDRFSAERLKGVDSTLKIQPAKLEDSAVYLCASSLDRLASNEQFFGPGTRLTVL.

This clone turned up a few times. The chain combines TRBV19 with TRBJ2-1, with D perhaps matching TRBD2 (6 bases). The CDR3 runs 14 residues. From germline, CDR1 is LNHDA and CDR2 SQIVND (reference sequence). V was shortened by 3 bases and J by 6 bases, with 12 bases between the two germline ends. CDR3 sequence (DNA): TGTGCCAGTAGTATCGGAGGGAGGACCAATGAGCAGTTCTTC. Its translation is CASSIGGRTNEQFF.

The chain carries TRBV28 and TRBJ2-5; the D gene is possibly TRBD2 (7 bases). Germline loops: CDR1 MDHEN, CDR2 SYDVKM. V shed 6 bases and J shed 7 bases, with 18 bases lying between them. The CDR3 runs 14 residues. The CDR3 here is CASRQTGGRGTQYF. DNA for the CDR3: TGTGCCAGCAGGCAGACGGGGGGCCGGGGGACCCAGTACTTC.

The chain couples TRBV11-3 to TRBJ1-1; D ambiguous. This CDR3 is 12 amino acids long. Deletions cut 4 bases from V and 4 bases from J, with 7 bases between. The V gene's germline CDR1 is SGHNT and CDR2 YENEEA. CDR3 sequence: CASSSRGTEAFF. CDR3 DNA sequence: TGTGCCAGCAGCTCACGGGGCACTGAAGCTTTCTTT.

This sequence joins TRBV9 and TRBJ2-3; no clear D. CDR1 and CDR2 (germline): SGDLS, YYNGEE. The CDR3 covers 16 residues. Trimming pared 4 bases from V and 3 bases from J, leaving 18 bases between. The CDR3 sequence is CASSSQLSQRTDTQYF. In nucleotides, the CDR3 is TGTGCCAGCAGCTCTCAACTATCACAAAGGACAGATACGCAGTATTTT. Based on the CDR3 plus reference TRBV9 and TRBJ2-3, the full variable domain is DSGVTQTPKHLITATGQRVTLRCSPRSGDLSVYWYQQSLDQGLQFLIQYYNGEERAKGNILERFSAQQFPDLHSELNLSSLELGDSALYFCASSSQLSQRTDTQYFGPGTRLTVL.

The chain has TRBV2 and TRBJ1-5, with 8 bases identical to TRBD1. V shed 5 bases and J 6 bases; nucleotides not matched to a gene: 6. From germline, CDR1 is SNHLY and CDR2 FYNNEI. CDR3 size: 14 residues. The CDR3 protein is CASSKDRVGQPQHF. DNA for the CDR3: TGTGCCAGCAGTAAGGACAGGGTGGGTCAGCCCCAGCATTTT.

The chain combines TRBV3-1 (or the pseudogene TRBV3-2) with TRBJ2-1; 8 nucleotides match TRBD1. CDR3 length: 16 residues. Trimming cost V 4 bases and J 3 bases; bases outside gene matches: 8. The germline V gene has CDR1 LGHDT and CDR2 YNNKEL (reference sequence). The CDR3 nucleotides read TGTGCCAGCAGCCCCTCCGGGACAGGACACTACAATGAGCAGTTCTTC. The encoded protein is CASSPSGTGHYNEQFF.

V gene TRBV18 combines with J gene TRBJ2-5; 9 bases are a match to TRBD2. Germline loops: CDR1 KGHSH, CDR2 LQKENI. The CDR3 runs to 16 residues. J was trimmed by 1 base and V by 3 bases; bases with no gene match: 6. The CDR3 DNA reads TGTGCCAGCTCACCGTCACTAGCGGGTACCCAAGAGACCCAGTACTTC. Residues: CASSPSLAGTQETQYF.

This clone was recorded once. The chain uses TRBV5-1 and TRBJ2-7; unclear D gene. Germline assignment: CDR1 SGHRS and CDR2 YFSETQ. V lost 5 bases and J lost 3, with 24 bases in between. The CDR3 covers 17 residues. DNA for the CDR3: TGCGCCAGCAGACCTACCGGCACGGCGGTCTACTACTACGAGCAGTACTTC. Its protein is CASRPTGTAVYYYEQYF.

The chain joins TRBV27 to TRBJ2-1; a possible D gene is TRBD2 (5 bases). This CDR3 has 14 residues. Trimming took off 5 bases at V and 7 bases at J, with 15 bases between the two ends. The germline CDR1 and CDR2 sequences are MNHEY and SMNVEV (reference sequence). CDR3 in amino acids: CASSQTRVGNEQFF. In DNA, the CDR3 is TGTGCCAGCAGTCAGACGAGGGTGGGGAATGAGCAGTTCTTC.

This chain uses TRBV6-6 with TRBJ2-7; tentative D call: TRBD1 (6 bases). The CDR3 runs 11 residues. Trimming removed 6 bases at V and 6 bases at J, with 9 bases between. Germline V gives CDR1 MNHNY, CDR2 SVGAGI (reference sequence). As DNA, the CDR3 is TGTGCCAGCAGACAGGGAAGCGAGCAGTACTTC. Translating gives CASRQGSEQYF.

The gene calls are TRBV7-9 and TRBJ1-5; TRBD1 aligns across 10 bases. This CDR3 has 18 amino acids. The germline V gene has CDR1 SEHNR and CDR2 FQNEAQ (reference sequence). Losses at the gene ends were 3 bases for V and 3 bases for J; bases not matched to a gene: 11. CDR3 residues: CASSFSPGQGGLNQPQHF. In DNA form, the CDR3 reads TGTGCCAGCAGCTTCTCCCCTGGACAGGGGGGACTCAATCAGCCCCAGCATTTT.

The chain joins TRBV6-6 to TRBJ2-7; 9 nucleotides align to TRBD1. CDR1 is MNHNY, CDR2 SVGAGI, per germline (reference sequence). The CDR3 extends over 17 amino acids. J gave up 5 bases and V 5 bases, and 16 bases lay outside the gene matches. CDR3: CASSPSYRTGEGHEQYF. The DNA for the CDR3 is TGTGCCAGCAGTCCCAGCTACCGGACAGGGGAAGGGCACGAGCAGTACTTC.

The CDR3: CASSWSGSSYNEQFF. The CDR3 DNA is TGCGCCAGCAGTTGGAGCGGAAGCTCCTACAATGAGCAGTTCTTC. The chain joins TRBV5-1 to TRBJ2-1, with D possibly TRBD2 on 5 matching bases. The germline V gene encodes CDR1 SGHRS and CDR2 YFSETQ. V lost 5 bases and J lost 0, with 12 bases in between. CDR3 size: 15 residues.

The chain combines TRBV29-1 with TRBJ1-2, with D perhaps matching TRBD1 (5 bases). V was shortened by 7 bases and J by 6 bases, with 18 bases between the two germline ends. There are 13 residues in the CDR3. Germline CDR1 is SQVTM and CDR2 is ANQGSEA. The CDR3 sequence is CSAKDRAGHGYTF. The CDR3, as DNA: TGCAGCGCTAAAGATCGGGCAGGGCATGGCTACACCTTC.

The V call is TRBV5-1, the J call TRBJ2-5; D might be TRBD1 (6 bases). Germline CDR1 reads SGHRS; CDR2 reads YFSETQ. The CDR3 totals 14 residues. Deletions cut 1 base from V and 1 base from J, with 8 bases between. This chain's CDR3 is CASSLTGFQETQYF. The DNA for the CDR3 is TGCGCCAGCAGCTTGACAGGGTTCCAAGAGACCCAGTACTTC.

This chain connects TRBV5-1 to TRBJ2-1; 10 positions agree with TRBD2. The length of the CDR3 is 15 residues. Germline V gene sequence: CDR1 SGHRS, CDR2 YFSETQ. V gave up 0 bases and J gave up 4 bases; unmatched junction bases: 1. The CDR3 protein is CASSLASGSYNEQFF. The CDR3 DNA reads as TGCGCCAGCAGCTTGGCTAGCGGGAGTTACAATGAGCAGTTCTTC.

V usage is TRBV20-1 and J usage is TRBJ2-7; 8 nucleotides line up with TRBD2. The V segment lost 3 bases and the J segment 3 bases; nucleotides outside the gene matches: 13. Germline V lookup: CDR1 DFQATT, CDR2 SNEGSKA (reference sequence). The CDR3 loop spans 16 amino acids. CDR3 loop: CSASLWRDSGVYEQYF. CDR3 coding DNA: TGCAGTGCTAGTTTGTGGCGGGATAGCGGGGTCTACGAGCAGTACTTC.

This chain connects TRBV7-8 to TRBJ2-3, with a possible D match to TRBD1 (8 bases). Deletions cut 2 bases from V and 3 bases from J, with 15 bases between. Germline CDR1 is SGHVS and CDR2 is FQNEAQ. This CDR3 region has 16 residues. CDR3 residues: CASSLNRGGGTDTQYF. The CDR3 DNA is TGTGCCAGCAGCTTAAACAGGGGGGGCGGGACAGATACGCAGTATTTT.

This sequence joins TRBV5-8 and TRBJ2-7; D possibly corresponds to TRBD2 (5 bases). The CDR3 is 15 amino acids. In germline, CDR1 is SGHTS, CDR2 YDEGEE. Trimming removed 0 bases at V and 2 bases at J, with 12 bases between. The CDR3 DNA sequence: TGTGCCAGCAGCTTGGCGGCTAGCATAGCCTACGAGCAGTACTTC. Residues: CASSLAASIAYEQYF.

The chain couples TRBV4-2 to TRBJ1-4, with 8 bases lining up with TRBD1. Germline V gene sequence: CDR1 LGHNA, CDR2 YNFKEQ. This CDR3 comprises 17 residues. After removal of 0 bases from V and 4 bases from J, the junction contained 7 bases not matched to a gene. For the CDR3, the DNA is TGTGCCAGCAGCCAAGATAAGGGGACAGGAGTTAATGAAAAACTGTTTTTT. It encodes CASSQDKGTGVNEKLFF.

The CDR3 bases are TGTGCCAGCAGTTCCCCTCTGATTGGGCGGGAGAGCAATGAGCAGTTCTTC. As protein: CASSSPLIGRESNEQFF. The chain uses TRBV27 and TRBJ2-1, with TRBD2 identical over 7 bases. This CDR3 spans 17 amino acids. The trim removed 4 bases at V and 6 bases at J, leaving 15 bases unmatched. The V gene's germline CDR1 is MNHEY and CDR2 SMNVEV (reference sequence).

This clone was found once. V usage is TRBV5-5 and J usage is TRBJ2-1, with 8 nucleotides matching TRBD2. The V gene end was trimmed by 0 bases and the J gene end by 9 bases; junction bases not matched to a gene: 8. The length of the CDR3 is 15 residues. CDR1 is SGHKS and CDR2 is YYEKEE in the germline V gene (reference sequence). CDR3: CASSLASGGSFEQFF. The CDR3 region has the DNA TGTGCCAGCAGCTTGGCCAGCGGGGGTAGTTTTGAGCAGTTCTTC.

The chain recombines TRBV19 with TRBJ1-5; the match to TRBD1 covers 7 bases. The CDR3 runs 13 residues. With 8 bases clipped from V and 4 bases from J, the junction kept 5 bases outside the gene matches. Looked up from germline, CDR1 is LNHDA and CDR2 is SQIVND (reference sequence). The CDR3 nucleotides are TGTGCCAGTTCGACAGGGACAAATCAGCCCCAGCATTTT. Residues: CASSTGTNQPQHF.

This clone was seen only a few times. The chain carries TRBV30 and TRBJ1-2; 9 bases are a match to TRBD1. Germline values: CDR1 GTSNPN, CDR2 SVGIG (reference sequence). CDR3 length equals 14 residues. V shed 2 bases and J 6 bases; nucleotides not matched to a gene: 7. In DNA, the CDR3 is TGTGCCTGGAGTTCTGGACAGGGGTTAAATGGCTACACCTTC. Its translation: CAWSSGQGLNGYTF.